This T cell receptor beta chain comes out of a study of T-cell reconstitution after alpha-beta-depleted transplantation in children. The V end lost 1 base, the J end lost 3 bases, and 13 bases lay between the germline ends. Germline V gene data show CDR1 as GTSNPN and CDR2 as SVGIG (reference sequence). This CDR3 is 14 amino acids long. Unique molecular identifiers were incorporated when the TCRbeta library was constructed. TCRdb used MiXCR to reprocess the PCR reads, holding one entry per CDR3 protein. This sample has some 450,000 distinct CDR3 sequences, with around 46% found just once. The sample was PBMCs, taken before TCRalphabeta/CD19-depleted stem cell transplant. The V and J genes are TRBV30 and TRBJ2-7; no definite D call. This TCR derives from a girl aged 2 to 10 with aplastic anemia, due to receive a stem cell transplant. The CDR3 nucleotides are TGTGCCTGGAGTGCCGCAGGCCGAAACTACGAGCAGTACTTC. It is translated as CAWSAAGRNYEQYF.